The T cell receptor beta chain under discussion was sequenced for a study of T cells in localized non-small cell lung cancer. Whole-study results and caveats: Since sequencing was restricted to only one region of the tumor, intratumor heterogeneity remains a possibility. A median about 50 of the top 100 tumor clones appeared in adjacent lung.

As to this clone: Its target is not known.

TCRdb's table, derived via immunoSEQ multiplex PCR, lists solely in-frame clones and lacks some. Of roughly 90,000 clones listed, just over 90% were seen once; the top ten hold approximately 4%. CDR1 and CDR2 from the germline V gene are MNHNY and SVGAGI (reference sequence). Trimming removed 0 bases from V and 1 base from J, with 6 bases in between. The CDR3 covers 14 residues. The rearrangement links TRBV6-6 to TRBJ1-1, with D hard to call. Here the sequenced sample was PBMCs, taken before any cancer treatment. This receptor was obtained from a woman aged 40-75 years with stage II squamous cell lung carcinoma. The CDR3 reads CASSYSLGNTEAFF. CDR3 nucleotides: TGTGCCAGCAGTTACTCGTTAGGGAACACTGAAGCTTTCTTT.